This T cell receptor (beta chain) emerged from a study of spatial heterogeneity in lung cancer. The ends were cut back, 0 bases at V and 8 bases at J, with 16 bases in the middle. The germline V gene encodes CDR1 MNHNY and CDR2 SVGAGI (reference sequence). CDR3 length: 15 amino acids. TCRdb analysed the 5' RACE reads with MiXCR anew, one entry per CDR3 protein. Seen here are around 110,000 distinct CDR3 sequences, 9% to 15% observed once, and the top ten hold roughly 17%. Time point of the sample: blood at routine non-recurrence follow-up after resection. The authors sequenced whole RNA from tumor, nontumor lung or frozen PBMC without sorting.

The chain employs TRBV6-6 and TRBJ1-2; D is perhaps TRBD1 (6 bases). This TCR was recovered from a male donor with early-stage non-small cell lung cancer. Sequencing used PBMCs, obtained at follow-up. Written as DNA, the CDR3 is TGTGCCAGCAGTTACTCGACTCCGGGGGCTCAGGGCTACACCTTC. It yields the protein CASSYSTPGAQGYTF.